The TCR beta chain under discussion was sequenced for a study of blood T cells in healthy people across ages. Germline V gene lookup returns CDR1 DFQATT and CDR2 SNEGSKA (reference sequence). Trimming removed 5 bases from V and 8 bases from J; junction bases left unmatched: 6. The CDR3 contains 13 residues. This clonotype has only a few counts. Primers used in a second PCR of about 6 to 12 cycles were a sample-barcoded 5' primer and a J-beta primer mix. TCRdb re-called the 5' RACE reads with MiXCR, one entry per CDR3 protein. The sample includes approximately 2,000,000 distinct CDR3 sequences, roughly two fifths of them seen just once.

The genes are TRBV20-1 and TRBJ2-1; 10 bases agree with TRBD2. This TCR was sampled from a human donor in good health. Specimen: blood. CDR3 in amino acids: CSAGSGGAYEQFF. DNA of the CDR3: TGCAGTGCTGGCAGCGGGGGGGCATATGAGCAGTTCTTC.